Below are 20 T cell receptor beta chains sequenced from a single sample in a study of T cells after yellow fever vaccination. TCRdb re-analysed the 5' RACE reads in MiXCR, keeping a single row per CDR3 protein. The sample consists of roughly 500,000 distinct CDR3 sequences, 15% to 20% of them appearing once. This specimen consisted of PBMCs, obtained 15 days after the yellow fever booster vaccination. These receptors all come from a man aged 25 to 45 who received the YFV17D yellow fever vaccine.

In this sample, this clonotype turned up a few times. Compared with germline, one end of the junction differs, possibly owing to a read error. The CDR3 is CACSLPSRLYF. CDR3 sequence (DNA): TGTGCCTGCAGTCTTCCTAGTAGACTGTACTTC. The chain is built from TRBV28 and TRBJ2-7; no firm D call. Germline CDR1 and CDR2: MDHEN and SYDVKM. The CDR3 extends over 11 amino acids.

The chain links TRBV12-3 or TRBV12-4 to TRBJ2-5; TRBD1 aligns across 10 bases. V trimming: 5 bases; J trimming: 5 bases; junction bases outside the gene matches: 5. The CDR3 contains 14 residues. This CDR3 reads CASSDRDRGETQYF. CDR3 bases: TGTGCCAGCAGTGATCGGGACAGGGGCGAGACCCAGTACTTC.

This clonotype was seen more than once but under ten times. This chain links TRBV4-2 with TRBJ2-1; weak D call: TRBD2 (6 bases). The CDR3 sequence is 14 residues long. Trimming took 3 bases from V and 7 from J, leaving 13 bases between them. Germline loops: CDR1 LGHNA, CDR2 YNFKEQ. The CDR3 reads CASSQHSGANEQFF. CDR3 sequence (DNA): TGTGCCAGCAGCCAGCACTCGGGAGCAAATGAGCAGTTCTTC.

The V and J genes are TRBV7-2 and TRBJ2-1, with 8 bases matching TRBD2. The CDR3 has 12 residues. V was clipped by 10 bases and J by 8 bases; unmatched bases: 7. The germline V gene has CDR1 SGHTA and CDR2 FQGNSA. CDR3 nucleotide sequence: TGTGCCAAGGGACTAGAGGGGGATGAGCAGTTCTTC. As protein: CAKGLEGDEQFF.

This clonotype has a handful of counts. V is TRBV5-5 and J is TRBJ1-5, with D unclear. The V gene lost 1 base and the J gene lost 1 base, with 12 bases spanning the gap. Germline V lookup: CDR1 SGHKS, CDR2 YYEKEE (reference sequence). The CDR3 extends over 16 amino acids. The CDR3 DNA is TGTGCCAGCAGCTTGCAGGTGCGGTTGAGCAATCAGCCCCAGCATTTT. Amino acid sequence: CASSLQVRLSNQPQHF. The full variable domain, rest sourced from reference TRBV5-5 and TRBJ1-5, is DAGVTQSPTHLIKTRGQQVTLRCSPISGHKSVSWYQQVLGQGPQFIFQYYEKEERGRGNFPDRFSARQFPNYSSELNVNALLLGDSALYLCASSLQVRLSNQPQHFGDGTRLSIL.

CDR3 bases: TGCGCCAGCAGCGCAGGCGCACAGCCAAACCAAGAGACCCAGTACTTC. It encodes CASSAGAQPNQETQYF. The chain uses TRBV5-1 and TRBJ2-5; D is unresolved. CDR1 is SGHRS and CDR2 is YFSETQ in the germline V gene. Trimming shortened V by 4 bases and J by 0 bases, and 16 bases separated the two germline ends. This CDR3 is built from 16 residues.

As DNA, the CDR3 is TGCAGTGCCCACCGGGACGGCGGAACCTACGAGCAGTACTTC. Amino acids: CSAHRDGGTYEQYF. The chain links TRBV20-1 to TRBJ2-7; tentatively, D is TRBD1 or TRBD2 (5 bases each). Trimming shortened V by 6 bases and J by 2 bases, and 17 bases separated the two germline ends. CDR1 is DFQATT and CDR2 is SNEGSKA in the germline V gene (reference sequence). The CDR3 loop spans 14 amino acids.

A few counts support this clonotype. The chain combines TRBV10-2 with TRBJ2-1, with D perhaps TRBD1 (5 bases). The germline V and J ends were trimmed by 3 bases and 8 bases, with 14 bases remaining between them. Germline values: CDR1 WSHSY, CDR2 SAAADI. The length of the CDR3 is 14 residues. The chain's CDR3 is CASSERQGQDEQFF. The CDR3 nucleotides are TGCGCCAGCAGTGAAAGGCAGGGTCAGGATGAGCAGTTCTTC.

Only a few counts were recorded for this clonotype. The rearrangement joins TRBV5-1 to TRBJ2-2; the match to TRBD1 covers 7 bases. J gave up 5 bases and V 3 bases, and 4 bases lay outside the gene matches. The CDR3 is made up of 14 amino acids. Germline V gene data show CDR1 as SGHRS and CDR2 as YFSETQ. Written as DNA, the CDR3 is TGCGCCAGCAGCTATGGACAGGTGACCGGGGAGCTGTTTTTT. This sequence encodes CASSYGQVTGELFF. The whole variable domain, remainder taken from reference TRBV5-1 and TRBJ2-2, is KAGVTQTPRYLIKTRGQQVTLSCSPISGHRSVSWYQQTPGQGLQFLFEYFSETQRNKGNFPGRFSGRQFSNSRSEMNVSTLELGDSALYLCASSYGQVTGELFFGEGSRLTVL.

This clonotype has just a few counts. The DNA for the CDR3 is TGCAGCGGGGGTCCGGGACACCCCTACAATGAGCAGTTCTTC. Translating gives CSGGPGHPYNEQFF. J is TRBJ2-1 and V is TRBV29-1; D is possibly TRBD1 (6 bases). The germline V gene has CDR1 SQVTM and CDR2 ANQGSEA. The CDR3 is 14 residues long. Between the trimmed V and J ends, which lost 7 bases and 2 bases, there was a span of 15 bases.

The chain joins TRBV20-1 to TRBJ2-3; D is perhaps TRBD1 (7 bases). V lost 3 bases and J 1 base, leaving 11 bases between the germline ends. The CDR3 length is 14 residues. CDR1 and CDR2 from the germline V gene are DFQATT and SNEGSKA (reference sequence). As DNA, the CDR3 is TGCAGTGCTAGTACAGGGGAGGGCACAGATACGCAGTATTTT. Its translation: CSASTGEGTDTQYF.

This clonotype has a handful of counts. The chain is built from TRBV7-8 and TRBJ1-2, with 11 bases lining up with TRBD1. The CDR3 is made up of 14 amino acids. Unmatched junction bases numbered 4, after V lost 4 bases and J lost 6 bases. From germline, CDR1 is SGHVS and CDR2 FQNEAQ. The CDR3 DNA is TGTGCCAGCAGCTCAGGGACAGGGGGAAATGGCTACACCTTC. Its translation is CASSSGTGGNGYTF.

This clonotype was found a few times. The V call is TRBV5-4, the J call TRBJ2-1; TRBD2 agrees at 14 bases. Germline assignment: CDR1 SGHNT and CDR2 YYREEE (reference sequence). The length of the CDR3 is 18 residues. The ends lost 1 base at V and 1 base at J; junction bases unmatched: 4. In DNA, the CDR3 is TGTGCCAGCAGCTTGTCGACTAGCGGGAGGGTTTCCTACAATGAGCAGTTCTTC. This sequence encodes CASSLSTSGRVSYNEQFF.

This sequence joins TRBV20-1 and TRBJ1-1; D is ambiguous. The V gene lost 5 bases and the J gene lost 0 bases, with 7 bases spanning the gap. This CDR3 spans 12 amino acids. Germline V gene data show CDR1 as DFQATT and CDR2 as SNEGSKA (reference sequence). CDR3 sequence (DNA): TGCAGTGCTCCCAGGATGAACACTGAAGCTTTCTTT. Protein product: CSAPRMNTEAFF.

This chain connects TRBV3-1 to TRBJ1-1; D unclear. Trimming stripped 6 bases from V and 11 bases from J, with 19 bases between. This CDR3 is built from 13 residues. Germline-derived CDR1 and CDR2 are LGHDT and YNNKEL (reference sequence). CDR3 residues: CASSQRSRTGAFF. The CDR3 DNA is TGTGCCAGCAGTCAGCGTTCACGGACCGGGGCTTTCTTT.

There are a few counts of this clonotype. The J gene is TRBJ2-7, the V gene TRBV29-1; maybe TRBD2 (5 bases). The CDR3 extends over 13 amino acids. V was trimmed by 5 bases and J by 3 bases, leaving 14 bases between them. Germline values: CDR1 SQVTM, CDR2 ANQGSEA. The CDR3 loop reads CSVSGSDVYEQYF. CDR3 DNA: TGCAGCGTTTCGGGATCAGACGTCTACGAGCAGTACTTC.

The table lists this clonotype with a few counts. V gene TRBV5-1 combines with J gene TRBJ2-7; D is possibly TRBD2 (6 bases). This CDR3 has 17 amino acids. Germline V gives CDR1 SGHRS, CDR2 YFSETQ. Trimming removed 3 bases from V and 0 bases from J, with 19 bases in between. CDR3 sequence (DNA): TGCGCCAGCAGCTACCGGGGTAGCGGACTAAGCTCCTACGAGCAGTACTTC. Residues: CASSYRGSGLSSYEQYF. Looking up the rest from reference TRBV5-1 and TRBJ2-7 gives the full variable domain: KAGVTQTPRYLIKTRGQQVTLSCSPISGHRSVSWYQQTPGQGLQFLFEYFSETQRNKGNFPGRFSGRQFSNSRSEMNVSTLELGDSALYLCASSYRGSGLSSYEQYFGPGTRLTVT.

The chain employs TRBV2 and TRBJ2-2; the D gene is possibly TRBD1 (5 bases). The CDR3 sequence is 13 residues long. Germline V gene sequence: CDR1 SNHLY, CDR2 FYNNEI. V lost 3 bases to trimming and J lost 6 bases, with 8 bases between them. The CDR3 reads CASSDLGPGELFF. CDR3 sequence (DNA): TGTGCCAGCAGTGACCTGGGGCCCGGGGAGCTGTTTTTT.

This clonotype was observed a few times. The J gene is TRBJ1-1, the V gene TRBV6-5; 9 bases agree with TRBD1. V lost 2 bases, J lost 5 bases, and 6 bases stayed unmatched. Germline V lookup: CDR1 MNHEY, CDR2 SVGAGI. The CDR3 runs 15 residues. CDR3 bases: TGTGCCAGCAGTTACCATGGGACAGGGAGTACTGAAGCTTTCTTT. Amino acids: CASSYHGTGSTEAFF.

This clonotype was seen more than once but under ten times. V is TRBV6-2 or TRBV6-3 and J is TRBJ2-3; 7 bases line up with TRBD1. V shed 2 bases and J 1 base; nucleotides not matched to a gene: 12. This CDR3 is 18 amino acids long. CDR1 is MNHEY and CDR2 is SVGEGT in the germline V gene. CDR3 sequence (DNA): TGTGCCAGCAGTTACCCCTATTATACAGGGGAAGGCACAGATACGCAGTATTTT. Translation gives CASSYPYYTGEGTDTQYF.